These 2 T cell receptor beta chains were sequenced from one sample in a study of T cells in Graves' hyperthyroidism and ophthalmopathy. Amplification of TCR beta CDR3 regions was performed using RNA transcripts as template. In the first-round RT-PCR of the TCR CDR3, the HTBI primer set was used. MiXCR, applied by TCRdb to the multiplex PCR reads, yields one record per CDR3 protein. The repertoire holds more than 300,000 distinct CDR3 sequences, with approximately 18% as singletons. What was sequenced was blood. These receptors were taken from a woman aged 25 to 45 with Graves' hyperthyroidism that later progressed to Graves' ophthalmopathy.

Ten or more counts support this clonotype. V usage is TRBV7-6 and J usage is TRBJ2-7; TRBD1 or TRBD2 may be the D gene (5 bases each). Germline loops: CDR1 SGHVS, CDR2 FNYEAQ. This CDR3 comprises 15 residues. V lost 1 base and J 2 bases, leaving 12 bases between the germline ends. CDR3 bases: TGTGCCAGCAGCTTAGTGCGAGGGGCCGCCTACGAGCAGTACTTC. Translated: CASSLVRGAAYEQYF.

This clonotype was picked up many times. This chain joins TRBV27 and TRBJ2-3; D unclear. V was trimmed by 5 bases and J by 1 base, leaving 19 bases between them. Germline CDR1 reads MNHEY; CDR2 reads SMNVEV (reference sequence). The CDR3 sequence is 17 residues long. CDR3 bases: TGTGCCAGCAGTCCCAATCGCCCGCTACGGGGCACAGATACGCAGTATTTT. This encodes CASSPNRPLRGTDTQYF.